The clone carrying this T cell receptor beta chain was seen a handful of times. These data originate in a study of control samples from healthy donors and cancer patients. Data came from immunoSEQ multiplex PCR; TCRdb stores just in-frame clones and leaves some out. The sample contains 35,000 to 55,000 clones, 70% to 75% of which appear only once. This sequence was found in a male donor with melanoma. The sequenced sample consisted of formalin-fixed, paraffin-embedded tissue.

The CDR3 bases are TGTGCCAGCAGTTTAGCGGGAGACCACAATGAGCAGTTCTTC. The encoded protein is CASSLAGDHNEQFF. V usage is TRBV28 and J usage is TRBJ2-1, with 7 bases fitting TRBD2. This CDR3 region has 14 residues. The V gene end was trimmed by 2 bases and the J gene end by 5 bases; junction bases not matched to a gene: 3. The V gene's germline CDR1 is MDHEN and CDR2 SYDVKM.